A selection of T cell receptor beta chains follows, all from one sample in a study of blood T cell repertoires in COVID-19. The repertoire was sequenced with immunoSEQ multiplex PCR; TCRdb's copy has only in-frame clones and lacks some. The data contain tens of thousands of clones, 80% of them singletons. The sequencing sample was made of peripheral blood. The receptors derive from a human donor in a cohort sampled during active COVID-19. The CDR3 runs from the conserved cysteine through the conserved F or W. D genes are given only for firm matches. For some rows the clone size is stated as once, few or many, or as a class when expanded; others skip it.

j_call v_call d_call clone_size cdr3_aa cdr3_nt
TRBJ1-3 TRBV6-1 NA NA CASSAQEVRQSSGNTIYF TGTGCCAGCAGTGCCCAGGAGGTGAGGCAGAGCTCTGGAAACACCATATATTTT
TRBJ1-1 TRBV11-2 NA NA CASSLDRTASGEAFF TGTGCCAGCAGCTTAGATAGGACAGCTTCCGGTGAAGCTTTCTTT
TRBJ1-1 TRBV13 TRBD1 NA CASSVQGPEAFF TGTGCCAGCAGCGTACAGGGGCCTGAAGCTTTCTTT
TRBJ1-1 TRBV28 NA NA CALLGAGKAFF TGTGCCCTATTAGGGGCAGGCAAAGCTTTCTTT
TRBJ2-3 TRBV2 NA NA CAKTWSGTQYF TGTGCCAAGACTTGGAGTGGTACGCAGTATTTT
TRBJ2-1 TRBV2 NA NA CASRGGGNEQFF TGTGCCAGCAGGGGTGGCGGCAATGAGCAGTTCTTC
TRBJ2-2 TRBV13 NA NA CASSTQIAGAGNTGELFF TGTGCCAGCAGCACCCAGATAGCTGGGGCGGGAAACACCGGGGAGCTGTTTTTT
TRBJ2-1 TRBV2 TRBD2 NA CASSAGTSTYNEQFF TGTGCCAGCAGCGCCGGGACTAGTACCTACAATGAGCAGTTCTTC
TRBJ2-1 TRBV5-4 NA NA CASSLPRASGRGGNEQFF TGTGCCAGCAGCTTGCCTCGGGCTAGCGGCAGGGGAGGCAATGAGCAGTTCTTC
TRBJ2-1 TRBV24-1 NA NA CATSEVGVDNEQFF TGTGCCACCAGTGAAGTGGGAGTGGACAATGAGCAGTTCTTC
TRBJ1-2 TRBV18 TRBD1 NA CASSPQDRTYGYTF TGTGCCAGCTCACCCCAGGACAGGACCTATGGCTACACCTTC
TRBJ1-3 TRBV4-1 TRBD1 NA CASSQPGTVPGNTIYF TGCGCCAGCAGCCAACCCGGGACAGTTCCTGGAAACACCATATATTTT
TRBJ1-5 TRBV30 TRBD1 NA CAWSEGQGGQPQHF TGTGCCTGGAGTGAAGGACAGGGTGGCCAGCCCCAGCATTTT
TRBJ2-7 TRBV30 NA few CAWSKGGTYEQYF TGTGCCTGGAGTAAAGGGGGAACCTACGAGCAGTACTTC
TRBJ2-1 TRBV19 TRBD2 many CASSTSGKDEQFF TGTGCCAGTAGTACTAGCGGGAAGGATGAGCAGTTCTTC
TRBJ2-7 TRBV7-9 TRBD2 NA CASSLDRSGLAVYEQYF TGTGCCAGCAGCTTAGACAGGTCGGGACTAGCGGTATACGAGCAGTACTTC
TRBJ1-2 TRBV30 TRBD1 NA CAWSSIGGRGYGYTF TGTGCCTGGAGTTCAATTGGGGGCAGGGGGTATGGCTACACCTTC
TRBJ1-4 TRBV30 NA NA CAWSASQEKLFF TGTGCCTGGAGTGCATCGCAGGAAAAACTGTTTTTT
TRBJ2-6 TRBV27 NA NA CASSSLSGANVLTF TGTGCCAGCAGTTCCCTCTCTGGGGCCAACGTCCTGACTTTC
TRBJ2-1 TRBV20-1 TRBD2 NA CSASSGRALYNEQFF TGCAGTGCTAGTAGCGGGAGGGCCCTCTACAATGAGCAGTTCTTC
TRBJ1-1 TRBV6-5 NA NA CASSSTVGAEAFF TGTGCCAGCAGTTCCACGGTAGGGGCTGAAGCTTTCTTT
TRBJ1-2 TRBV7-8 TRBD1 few CASSFNPAGGYGYTF TGTGCCAGCAGCTTTAACCCGGCAGGGGGCTATGGCTACACCTTC
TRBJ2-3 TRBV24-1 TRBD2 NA CATSGRRTSGDTDTQYF TGTGCCACCAGTGGCAGGCGGACTAGCGGGGACACAGATACGCAGTATTTT
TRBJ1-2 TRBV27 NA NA CASSQRRTDKLNYGYTF TGTGCCAGCAGTCAGAGACGGACAGACAAACTAAACTATGGCTACACCTTC
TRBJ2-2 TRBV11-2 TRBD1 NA CASSRRDRRSGELFF TGTGCCAGCAGCCGCCGGGACAGGCGGTCCGGGGAGCTGTTTTTT
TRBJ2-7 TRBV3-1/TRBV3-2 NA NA CASSLGSYEQYF TGTGCCAGCAGCCTCGGGTCCTACGAGCAGTACTTC
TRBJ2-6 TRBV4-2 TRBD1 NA CASSQARQGPGANVLTF TGTGCCAGCAGCCAAGCGAGACAGGGGCCTGGGGCCAACGTCCTGACTTTC
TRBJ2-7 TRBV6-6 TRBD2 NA CASSYSGSLGGYEQYF TGTGCCAGCAGTTACTCTGGGTCTCTGGGAGGGTACGAGCAGTACTTC